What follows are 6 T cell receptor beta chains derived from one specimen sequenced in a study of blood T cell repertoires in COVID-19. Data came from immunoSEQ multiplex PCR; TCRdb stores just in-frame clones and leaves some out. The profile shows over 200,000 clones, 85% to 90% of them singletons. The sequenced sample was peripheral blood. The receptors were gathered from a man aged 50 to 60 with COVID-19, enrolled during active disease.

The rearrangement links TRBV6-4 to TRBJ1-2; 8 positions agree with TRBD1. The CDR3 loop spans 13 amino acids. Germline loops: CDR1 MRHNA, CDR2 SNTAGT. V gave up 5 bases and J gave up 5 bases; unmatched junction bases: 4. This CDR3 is CASSPTGAYGYTF. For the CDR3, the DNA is TGTGCCAGCAGTCCGACAGGGGCGTATGGCTACACCTTC.

CDR3 in amino acids: CASGPGLAGGNTQYF. CDR3 in DNA: TGTGCCAGCGGACCAGGACTAGCGGGAGGGAATACGCAGTATTTT. The chain is built from TRBV5-4 and TRBJ2-3; 15 nucleotides align to TRBD2. With V trimmed by 7 bases and J by 7 bases, 7 bases remained unmatched. Looked up from germline, CDR1 is SGHNT and CDR2 is YYREEE (reference sequence). The CDR3 is 15 residues long. The full variable domain, with the rest looked up from reference TRBV5-4 and TRBJ2-3, is ETGVTQSPTHLIKTRGQQVTLRCSSQSGHNTVSWYQQALGQGPQFIFQYYREEENGRGNFPPRFSGLQFPNYSSELNVNALELDDSALYLCASGPGLAGGNTQYFGPGTRLTVL.

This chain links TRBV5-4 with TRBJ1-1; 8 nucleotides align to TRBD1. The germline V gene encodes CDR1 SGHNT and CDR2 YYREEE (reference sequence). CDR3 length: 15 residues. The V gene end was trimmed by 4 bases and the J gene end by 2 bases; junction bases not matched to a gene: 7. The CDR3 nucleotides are TGTGCCAGCAGCCCCTCGGGACAGGTCAACACTGAAGCTTTCTTT. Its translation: CASSPSGQVNTEAFF.

The CDR3 region has the DNA TGTGCCAGCAGCTTGGAGCTAGCGGGGATAAACACCGGGGAGCTGTTTTTT. Its protein product is CASSLELAGINTGELFF. V usage is TRBV5-8 and J usage is TRBJ2-2; the match to TRBD2 covers 9 bases. Trimming at V came to 0 bases and at J to 2 bases, leaving 5 bases not matched to a gene. The CDR3 spans 17 residues. Germline loops: CDR1 SGHTS, CDR2 YDEGEE.

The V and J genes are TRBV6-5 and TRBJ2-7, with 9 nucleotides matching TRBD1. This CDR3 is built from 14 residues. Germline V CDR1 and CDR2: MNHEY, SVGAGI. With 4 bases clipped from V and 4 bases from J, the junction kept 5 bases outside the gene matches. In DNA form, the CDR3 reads TGTGCCAGCAGTTTAAGACAGGGGGTGTACGAGCAGTACTTC. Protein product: CASSLRQGVYEQYF.

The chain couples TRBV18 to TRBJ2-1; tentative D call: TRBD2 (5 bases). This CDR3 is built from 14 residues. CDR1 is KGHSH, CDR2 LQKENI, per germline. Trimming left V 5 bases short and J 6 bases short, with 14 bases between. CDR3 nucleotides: TGTGCCAGCTCAGGAGTGGGAGCGACCAATGAGCAGTTCTTC. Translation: CASSGVGATNEQFF.